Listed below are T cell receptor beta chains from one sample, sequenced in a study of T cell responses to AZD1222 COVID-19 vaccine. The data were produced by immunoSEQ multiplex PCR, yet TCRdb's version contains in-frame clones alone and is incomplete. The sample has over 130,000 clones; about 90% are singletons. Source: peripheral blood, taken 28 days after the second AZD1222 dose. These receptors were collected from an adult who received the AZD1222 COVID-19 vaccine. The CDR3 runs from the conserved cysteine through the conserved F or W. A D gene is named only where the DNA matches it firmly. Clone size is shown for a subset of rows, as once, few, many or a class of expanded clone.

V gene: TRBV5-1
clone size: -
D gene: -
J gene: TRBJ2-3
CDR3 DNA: TGCGCCAGCAGCTTGAATGCGTTCACAGATACGCAGTATTTT
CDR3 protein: CASSLNAFTDTQYF

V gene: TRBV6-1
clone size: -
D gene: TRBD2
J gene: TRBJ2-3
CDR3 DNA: TGTGCCAGCAGTGAATATGGAACGGGAGGGACAGATACGCAGTATTTT
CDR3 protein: CASSEYGTGGTDTQYF

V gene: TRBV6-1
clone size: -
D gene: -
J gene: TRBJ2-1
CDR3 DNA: TGTGCCAGCAGTGAAGAGGGCCCTCCAAATGAGCAGTTCTTC
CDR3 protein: CASSEEGPPNEQFF

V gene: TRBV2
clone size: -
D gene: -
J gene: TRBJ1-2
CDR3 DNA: TGTGCCAGCAGTGAGAGGCAAGGGGGCTATGGCTACACCTTC
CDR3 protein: CASSERQGGYGYTF

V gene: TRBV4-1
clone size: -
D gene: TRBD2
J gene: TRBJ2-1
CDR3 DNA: TGCGCCAGCAGCCAAGGGGCTAGCGGGGGGAGCTCCTACAATGAGCAGTTCTTC
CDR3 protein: CASSQGASGGSSYNEQFF

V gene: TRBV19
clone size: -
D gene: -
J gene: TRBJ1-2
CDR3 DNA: TGTGCCAGTAGTATATCCAGGGGTTGGGACGGCTACACCTTC
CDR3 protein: CASSISRGWDGYTF

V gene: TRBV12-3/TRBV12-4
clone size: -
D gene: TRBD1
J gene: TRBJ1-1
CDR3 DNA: TGTGCCAGCAGGCCAGGGGGAAACACTGAAGCTTTCTTT
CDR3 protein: CASRPGGNTEAFF

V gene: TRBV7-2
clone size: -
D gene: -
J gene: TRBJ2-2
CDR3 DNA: TGTGCCAGCAGCTTATCAGCGGCCCCCACCGGGGAGCTGTTTTTT
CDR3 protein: CASSLSAAPTGELFF

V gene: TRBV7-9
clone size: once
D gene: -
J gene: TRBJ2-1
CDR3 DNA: TGTGCCAGCAGGCCACCCGAGTGGCGGCTCTCCTACAATGAGCAGTTCTTC
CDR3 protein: CASRPPEWRLSYNEQFF

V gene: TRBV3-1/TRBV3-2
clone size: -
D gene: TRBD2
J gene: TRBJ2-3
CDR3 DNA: TGTGCCAGCAGACGAGGACTAGCCCCTAGCACAGATACGCAGTATTTT
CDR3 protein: CASRRGLAPSTDTQYF

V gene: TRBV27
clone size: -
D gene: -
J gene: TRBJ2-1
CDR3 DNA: TGTGCCAGCAGGCCCCAAATGGGGGGCGCTTACAATGAGCAGTTCTTC
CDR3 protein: CASRPQMGGAYNEQFF

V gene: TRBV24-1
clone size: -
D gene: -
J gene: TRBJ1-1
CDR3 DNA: TGTGCCACCAGTGATTCGGGGCCCCACTGGAGCGGAAGGGGCTTACTGAACACTGAAGCTTTCTTT
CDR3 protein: CATSDSGPHWSGRGLLNTEAFF

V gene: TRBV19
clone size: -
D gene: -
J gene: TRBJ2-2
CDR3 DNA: TGTGCCAGTACCCTGGCCTCGAACACCGGGGAGCTGTTTTTT
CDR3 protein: CASTLASNTGELFF

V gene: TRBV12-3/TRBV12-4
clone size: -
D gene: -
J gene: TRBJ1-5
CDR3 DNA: TGTGCCAGCAGTTTGGGTGCCCGACAGCCCCAGCATTTT
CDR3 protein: CASSLGARQPQHF

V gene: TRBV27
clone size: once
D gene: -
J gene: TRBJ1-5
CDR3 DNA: TGTGCCAGCAGTCCACCGGGAGGAGGTTCCGTTAGCAATCAGCCCCAGCATTTT
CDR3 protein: CASSPPGGGSVSNQPQHF

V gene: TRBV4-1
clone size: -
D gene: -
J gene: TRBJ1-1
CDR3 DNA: TGCGCCAGCAGCCACGGGGGGGCTGAAGCTTTCTTT
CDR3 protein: CASSHGGAEAFF

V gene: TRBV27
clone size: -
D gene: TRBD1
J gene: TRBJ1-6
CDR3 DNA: TGTGCCAGCAGCTGGGACAGGTGGAGCTCCTATAATTCACCCCTCCACTTT
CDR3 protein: CASSWDRWSSYNSPLHF

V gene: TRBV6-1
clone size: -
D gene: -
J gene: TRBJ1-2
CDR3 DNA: TGTGCCAGCAGTGAAGTAGGAGGGGCGAACTATGGCTACACCTTC
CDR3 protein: CASSEVGGANYGYTF

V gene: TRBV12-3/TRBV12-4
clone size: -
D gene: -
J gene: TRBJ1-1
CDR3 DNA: TGTGCCAGCAGTTTAAGGGTTAACACTGAAGCTTTCTTT
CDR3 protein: CASSLRVNTEAFF

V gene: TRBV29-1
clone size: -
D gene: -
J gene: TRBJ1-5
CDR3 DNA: TGCAGCGCCCTGGTGGACGGGGGGGGATCAAAAGTTTTTCAGCCCCAGCATTTT
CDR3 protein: CSALVDGGGSKVFQPQHF

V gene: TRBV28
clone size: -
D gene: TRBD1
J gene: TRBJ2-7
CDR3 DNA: TGTGCCAGCACTTTATATTGGGGGACAGGGCCGCGGGAGCAGTACTTC
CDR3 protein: CASTLYWGTGPREQYF

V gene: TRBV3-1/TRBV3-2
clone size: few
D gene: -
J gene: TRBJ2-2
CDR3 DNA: TGTGCCAGCAGCCTCCCTACGAACACCGGGGAGCTGTTTTTT
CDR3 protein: CASSLPTNTGELFF

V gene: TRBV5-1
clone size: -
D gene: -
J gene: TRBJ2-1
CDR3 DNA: TGCGCCAGCTGCTGTTGGAGGCCCAATGAGCAGTTCTTC
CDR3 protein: CASCCWRPNEQFF

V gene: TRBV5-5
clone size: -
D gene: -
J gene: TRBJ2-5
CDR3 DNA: TGTGCCAGCAGCTTGGGCGGGGAAGAGACCCAGTACTTC
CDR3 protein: CASSLGGEETQYF

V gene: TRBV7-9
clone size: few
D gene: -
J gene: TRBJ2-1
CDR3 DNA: TGTGCCAGCAGCTTACGCGGGGATGAGCAGTTCTTC
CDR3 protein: CASSLRGDEQFF

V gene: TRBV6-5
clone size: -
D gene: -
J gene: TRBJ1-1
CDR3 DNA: TGTGCCAGCAGTTACTCGATAGGGTTCGCTGAAGCTTTCTTT
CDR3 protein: CASSYSIGFAEAFF

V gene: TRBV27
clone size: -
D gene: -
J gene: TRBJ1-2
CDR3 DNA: TGTGCCACAAAACAGAGTCAAACTAACTATGGCTACACCTTC
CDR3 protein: CATKQSQTNYGYTF

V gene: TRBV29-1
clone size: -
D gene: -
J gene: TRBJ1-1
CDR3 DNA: TGCAGCGTTGATTCGGGGAACACTGAAGCTTTCTTT
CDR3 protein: CSVDSGNTEAFF

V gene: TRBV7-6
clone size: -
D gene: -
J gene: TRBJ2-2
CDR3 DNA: TGTGCCAGCATTCTCCTCTTCATCGGGGGCGGGGAGCTGTTTTTT
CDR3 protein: CASILLFIGGGELFF

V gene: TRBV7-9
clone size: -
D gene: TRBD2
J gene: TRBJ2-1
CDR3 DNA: TGTGCCAGCAGCCCCTATAGCGAGGGACTAGCGGGGAAGCAGTTCTTC
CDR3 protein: CASSPYSEGLAGKQFF

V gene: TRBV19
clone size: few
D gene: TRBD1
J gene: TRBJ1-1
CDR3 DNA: TGTGCCAGTAGTACGGGACAGGGTGTCGCTTACACTGAAGCTTTCTTT
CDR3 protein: CASSTGQGVAYTEAFF

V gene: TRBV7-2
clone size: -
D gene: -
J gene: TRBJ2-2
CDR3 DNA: TGTGCCACCAAGACTGGTTGGAACACCGGGGAGCTGTTTTTT
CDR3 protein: CATKTGWNTGELFF

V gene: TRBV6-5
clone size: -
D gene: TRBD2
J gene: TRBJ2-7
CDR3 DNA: TGTGCCAGCAAAATCGACCCCGGGAGGTTTTACGAGCAGTACTTC
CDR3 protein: CASKIDPGRFYEQYF

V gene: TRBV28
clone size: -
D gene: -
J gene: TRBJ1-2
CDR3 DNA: TGTGCCAGCAGTCTTAAACGATTCGTTGGGGGTGGGGATGGCTACACCTTC
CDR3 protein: CASSLKRFVGGGDGYTF

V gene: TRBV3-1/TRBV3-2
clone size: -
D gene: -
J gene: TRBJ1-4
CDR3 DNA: TGTGCCAGCAGCCAAGAGAGCACGGGCCTGGGTGAAAAACTGTTTTTT
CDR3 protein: CASSQESTGLGEKLFF

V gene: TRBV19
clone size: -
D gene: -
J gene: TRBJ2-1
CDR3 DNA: TGTGCCAGTAGTATCCTAGCGAACTCCTACAATGAGCAGTTCTTC
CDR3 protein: CASSILANSYNEQFF

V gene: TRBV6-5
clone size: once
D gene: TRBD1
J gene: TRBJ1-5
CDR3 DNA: TGTGCCAGCAGAGGGACAGGGAATCAGCCCCAGCATTTT
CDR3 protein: CASRGTGNQPQHF

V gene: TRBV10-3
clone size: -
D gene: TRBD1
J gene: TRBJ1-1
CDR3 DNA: TGTGCCACCTCACAGGGGTTGGTTACTGAAGCTTTCTTT
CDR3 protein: CATSQGLVTEAFF

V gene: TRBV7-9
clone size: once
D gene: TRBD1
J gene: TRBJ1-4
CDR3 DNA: TGTGCCAGCAGCCTAGCAGGGGGACAGGGTACTGAAAAACTGTTTTTT
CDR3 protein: CASSLAGGQGTEKLFF

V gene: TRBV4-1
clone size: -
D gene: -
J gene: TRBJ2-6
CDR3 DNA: TGCGCCAGCAGCCAACCGACGGGAGATAAGGTTGGGGCCAACGTCCTGACTTTC
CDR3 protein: CASSQPTGDKVGANVLTF

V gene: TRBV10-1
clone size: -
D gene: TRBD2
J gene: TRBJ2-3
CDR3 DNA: TGCGCCAGCAGTGACTTCCTAGCGGGAAGCACAGATACGCAGTATTTT
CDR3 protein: CASSDFLAGSTDTQYF

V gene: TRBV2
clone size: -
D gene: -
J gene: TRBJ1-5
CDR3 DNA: TGTGCCAGCAGTGAATCAGGGAACAATCAGCCCCAGCATTTT
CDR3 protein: CASSESGNNQPQHF

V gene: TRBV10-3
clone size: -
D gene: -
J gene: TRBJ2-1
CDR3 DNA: TGTGCCATCAGTGATCCCGAAGGGGGCAATGAGCAGTTCTTC
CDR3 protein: CAISDPEGGNEQFF